Each of the 14 T cell receptor beta chains below was sequenced from the same sample in a study of blood T cell repertoires in COVID-19. Sequencing used immunoSEQ multiplex PCR; TCRdb keeps in-frame clones, though not all of them. The data show 350,000 to 450,000 clones, approximately 90% seen once. The sample comprised PBMCs or T cells enriched from blood (not recorded which). These receptors were collected from a man aged 25 to 45 who had recovered from COVID-19.

This clone came up many times. V and J are TRBV2 and TRBJ1-4; TRBD1 might be the D (6 bases). There are 14 residues in the CDR3. V was cut by 7 bases and J by 6 bases, with 15 bases left in between. From germline, CDR1 is SNHLY and CDR2 FYNNEI. CDR3 residues: CASTGTPGDEKLFF. CDR3 sequence (DNA): TGTGCCAGCACCGGGACACCAGGGGATGAAAAACTGTTTTTT. The variable domain in full, with the rest retrieved from reference TRBV2 and TRBJ1-4, is EPEVTQTPSHQVTQMGQEVILRCVPISNHLYFYWYRQILGQKVEFLVSFYNNEISEKSEIFDDQFSVERPDGSNFTLKIRSTKLEDSAMYFCASTGTPGDEKLFFGSGTQLSVL.

In nucleotides, the CDR3 is TGCGCCAGCAGCCCAAGTTCTAGCGGAGGTTCCTACGAGCAGTACTTC. Amino acids: CASSPSSSGGSYEQYF. This chain uses TRBV5-1 with TRBJ2-7; 7 positions match TRBD2. The V gene end was trimmed by 4 bases and the J gene end by 1 base; junction bases not matched to a gene: 11. The CDR3 has 16 amino acids. Germline assignment: CDR1 SGHRS and CDR2 YFSETQ.

The rearrangement links TRBV5-1 to TRBJ2-2, with D possibly TRBD1 on 5 matching bases. Trimming pared 4 bases from V and 1 base from J, leaving 8 bases between. The CDR3 is made up of 14 amino acids. Germline CDR1 reads SGHRS; CDR2 reads YFSETQ. The CDR3 sequence is CASSVTGNTGELFF. For the CDR3, the DNA is TGCGCCAGCAGCGTAACAGGGAACACCGGGGAGCTGTTTTTT.

J is TRBJ2-1 and V is TRBV7-3; TRBD2 matches 8 bases. V shed 7 bases, J shed 0 bases, and the junction held 8 bases outside the gene matches. CDR3 length: 16 amino acids. CDR1 and CDR2 from the germline V gene are SGHTA and FQGTGA. CDR3 sequence: CASTLRSGSSYNEQFF. The CDR3 region has the DNA TGTGCCAGCACCCTACGGAGCGGGAGCTCCTACAATGAGCAGTTCTTC.

The chain joins TRBV11-2 to TRBJ1-6; no firm D call. Trimming pared 7 bases from V and 8 bases from J, leaving 21 bases between. The length of the CDR3 is 16 residues. CDR1 and CDR2 from the germline V gene are SGHAT and FQNNGV. The CDR3 DNA is TGTGCCAGCAAACCTATCACTTCGGGGTTATATTCACCCCTCCACTTT. It yields the protein CASKPITSGLYSPLHF.

The chain links TRBV7-9 to TRBJ2-5, with D tentatively TRBD2 (7 bases). Trimming cost V 6 bases and J 2 bases, with 22 bases left between them. Germline assignment: CDR1 SEHNR and CDR2 FQNEAQ (reference sequence). The CDR3 runs 17 residues. The DNA of the CDR3 is TGTGCCAGCAGTACAGGGTGGGTAGCGGGCTTACAAGAGACCCAGTACTTC. Its protein product is CASSTGWVAGLQETQYF.

The chain couples TRBV4-2 to TRBJ2-7; tentative D call: TRBD2 (5 bases). This CDR3 comprises 15 residues. Germline V gene lookup returns CDR1 LGHNA and CDR2 YNFKEQ. The germline V and J ends were trimmed by 1 base and 7 bases, with 17 bases remaining between them. The CDR3 nucleotides read TGTGCCAGCAGCCAAGGGTATCGGGGTTTGGAAGAGCAGTACTTC. This encodes CASSQGYRGLEEQYF.

The CDR3 nucleotides are TGTGCCAGCAGGCTACAGTTAGGGCTAGCGGGAGGGCCACGGTACAATGAGCAGTTCTTC. Amino acids: CASRLQLGLAGGPRYNEQFF. The chain is built from TRBV28 and TRBJ2-1; 12 positions agree with TRBD2. This CDR3 comprises 20 residues. Germline V gene lookup returns CDR1 MDHEN and CDR2 SYDVKM. After removal of 6 bases from V and 4 bases from J, the junction contained 19 bases not matched to a gene.

The gene calls are TRBV11-2 and TRBJ2-3, with a possible D match to TRBD2 (6 bases). V shed 5 bases and J shed 3 bases, with 15 bases lying between them. This CDR3 contains 15 residues. Germline CDR1 SGHAT, CDR2 FQNNGV. Here the CDR3 DNA reads TGTGCCAGCAGCCCCCGAGGAGGGGCAACAGATACGCAGTATTTT. This codes for CASSPRGGATDTQYF.

The chain carries TRBV10-1 and TRBJ2-7; 7 bases are shared with TRBD1. V was pared by 3 bases and J by 6 bases, with 2 bases of the junction left unmatched. The CDR3 has 12 amino acids. The germline CDR1 and CDR2 sequences are WNHNN and SYGVQD (reference sequence). CDR3 bases: TGCGCCAGCAGTGATGGGACAGTCGAGCAGTACTTC. It specifies CASSDGTVEQYF.

The chain links TRBV4-1 to TRBJ2-5; weak D call: TRBD2 (5 bases). From germline, CDR1 is MGHRA and CDR2 YSYEKL. This CDR3 region has 15 residues. Trimming shortened V by 1 base and J by 2 bases, and 11 bases separated the two germline ends. CDR3: CASSQVEASQETQYF. DNA for the CDR3: TGCGCCAGCAGCCAAGTGGAGGCTTCACAAGAGACCCAGTACTTC.

V gene TRBV19 combines with J gene TRBJ1-4; the match to TRBD1 covers 8 bases. Germline V gene data show CDR1 as LNHDA and CDR2 as SQIVND (reference sequence). V dropped 2 bases and J dropped 8; count of bases not matched to a gene: 7. The CDR3 loop spans 15 amino acids. The DNA for the CDR3 is TGTGCCAGTAGTATACCCGGGACAGGTTTGGAAAAACTGTTTTTT. It specifies CASSIPGTGLEKLFF.

The gene calls are TRBV18 and TRBJ2-7; TRBD2 agrees at 10 bases. CDR3 length equals 14 residues. After removal of 10 bases from V and 5 bases from J, the junction contained 11 bases not matched to a gene. Germline values: CDR1 KGHSH, CDR2 LQKENI. The CDR3 DNA reads TGTGCCACCCGATTACTAGCGGGATCGGACGAGCAGTACTTC. This gives the protein CATRLLAGSDEQYF.

This clone was recorded only once. The chain is built from TRBV11-2 and TRBJ2-3; tentative D call: TRBD2 (5 bases). The CDR3 covers 16 residues. With 5 bases removed from V and 1 base from J, the gap between germline ends came to 16 bases. The germline CDR1 and CDR2 sequences are SGHAT and FQNNGV. CDR3 coding DNA: TGTGCCAGCAGCGCGGGTGTTGTGATAGGCACAGATACGCAGTATTTT. Protein sequence: CASSAGVVIGTDTQYF.